This is a list of T cell receptor beta chains from one sample in a study of T cell responses to AZD1222 COVID-19 vaccine. The repertoire was sequenced with immunoSEQ multiplex PCR; TCRdb's copy has only in-frame clones and lacks some. Here the sample spans 100,000 to 150,000 clones, around nine tenths being singletons. The sequenced sample was peripheral blood, obtained on day 0 of AZD1222 vaccination. The receptors derive from an adult in good health. CDR3s include the opening cysteine and the closing phenylalanine or tryptophan. D genes are given only for firm matches. Clone size is given for some rows only: seen once, a few or many times, or a class if the clone is expanded.

j_call d_call clone_size v_call cdr3_aa cdr3_nt
TRBJ2-3 TRBD1 . TRBV9 CASSLGGVDTQYF TGTGCCAGCAGCTTAGGGGGCGTAGATACGCAGTATTTT
TRBJ1-1 . once TRBV19 CASSMGRNTEAFF TGTGCCAGTAGTATGGGTAGGAACACTGAAGCTTTCTTT
TRBJ1-1 . . TRBV7-9 CASSLSPGLATEAFF TGTGCCAGCAGCCTAAGCCCAGGGTTGGCGACTGAAGCTTTCTTT
TRBJ1-2 . . TRBV18 CASSPKREPNYGYTF TGTGCCAGCTCACCGAAGAGGGAACCTAACTATGGCTACACCTTC
TRBJ2-7 TRBD2 . TRBV6-2/TRBV6-3 CASSRTSGESEQYF TGTGCCAGCAGTAGGACTAGCGGGGAGAGCGAGCAGTACTTC
TRBJ1-1 TRBD1 few TRBV19 CASSTWDSMNTEAFF TGTGCCAGTAGTACTTGGGACAGCATGAACACTGAAGCTTTCTTT
TRBJ1-5 . . TRBV11-1 CASSLNANQPQHF TGTGCCAGCAGCTTAAACGCAAATCAGCCCCAGCATTTT
TRBJ1-2 . . TRBV10-3 CAISDGEGGYTF TGTGCCATCAGTGATGGGGAGGGTGGCTACACCTTC
TRBJ1-2 TRBD1 . TRBV24-1 CATSETGTGVTYTF TGTGCCACCAGTGAAACCGGGACAGGGGTCACCTACACCTTC
TRBJ1-1 . . TRBV6-5 CASSYALQVTEAFF TGTGCCAGCAGTTACGCCCTCCAGGTGACTGAAGCTTTCTTT
TRBJ2-7 TRBD1 . TRBV4-1 CASSQGGQPYEQYF TGCGCCAGCAGCCAAGGGGGACAGCCCTACGAGCAGTACTTC
TRBJ1-1 TRBD1 once TRBV10-3 CAISESFKHRTGETEAFF TGTGCCATCAGTGAGTCTTTTAAACACCGGACAGGGGAAACTGAAGCTTTCTTT
TRBJ2-3 TRBD2 . TRBV7-3 CASSLRLAGGSDTQYF TGTGCCAGCAGCTTAAGGCTAGCGGGGGGCTCAGATACGCAGTATTTT
TRBJ2-7 TRBD2 . TRBV6-5 CASQRGTSGSNEQYF TGTGCCAGCCAAAGGGGGACTAGCGGGAGTAACGAGCAGTACTTC
TRBJ1-1 TRBD1 . TRBV6-5 CASKTGIRTEAFF TGTGCCAGCAAGACAGGGATCCGCACTGAAGCTTTCTTT
TRBJ1-6 . . TRBV12-5 CASGLGQPNSPLHF TGTGCTAGTGGGTTGGGACAACCGAATTCACCCCTCCACTTT
TRBJ1-5 TRBD1 . TRBV28 CASSDGQGIYQPQHF TGTGCCAGCAGCGATGGACAGGGGATTTATCAGCCCCAGCATTTT
TRBJ2-5 TRBD1 . TRBV5-1 CASSKGQGEETQYF TGCGCCAGCAGCAAGGGACAGGGGGAAGAGACCCAGTACTTC
TRBJ1-2 TRBD1 few TRBV18 CASSPPSRRGRGNYGYTF TGTGCCAGCTCACCCCCGTCGCGCAGGGGGCGAGGTAACTATGGCTACACCTTC
TRBJ2-5 TRBD1 . TRBV6-5 CASSTRGQVGETQYF TGTGCCAGCAGTACCAGGGGGCAGGTGGGAGAGACCCAGTACTTC
TRBJ1-2 . . TRBV24-1 CATSDPPWNYGYTF TGTGCCACCAGTGACCCCCCCTGGAACTATGGCTACACCTTC
TRBJ2-1 TRBD2 once TRBV20-1 CSASEAGDYNEQFF TGCAGTGCTAGTGAAGCGGGAGACTACAATGAGCAGTTCTTC
TRBJ1-1 . . TRBV5-1 CASSPDRPAEAFF TGCGCCAGCAGCCCCGACAGGCCAGCTGAAGCTTTCTTT
TRBJ1-2 TRBD1 . TRBV15 CATSMDRQGWGYTF TGTGCCACCAGCATGGACCGACAGGGGTGGGGCTACACCTTC
TRBJ1-1 . . TRBV30 CAWSVELGESNTEAFF TGTGCCTGGAGTGTCGAGTTGGGAGAATCGAACACTGAAGCTTTCTTT
TRBJ1-6 TRBD1 . TRBV7-2 CASSAPSTGSNSPLHF TGTGCCAGCAGCGCCCCTTCGACAGGGTCGAATTCACCCCTCCACTTT
TRBJ1-5 . . TRBV5-1 CASSLNPGNNQPQHF TGCGCCAGCAGCTTGAATCCGGGAAACAATCAGCCCCAGCATTTT
TRBJ2-3 TRBD2 . TRBV5-4 CASSTPSGPPSTDTQYF TGTGCCAGCAGTACCCCTAGCGGGCCCCCTAGCACAGATACGCAGTATTTT
TRBJ2-1 TRBD2 . TRBV7-9 CASSSKGGGSSYNEQFF TGTGCCAGCAGCTCAAAAGGCGGGGGGAGCTCCTACAATGAGCAGTTCTTC
TRBJ2-7 . . TRBV5-1 CASSLAAGNEQYF TGCGCCAGCAGCTTGGCGGCAGGGAACGAGCAGTACTTC
TRBJ2-2 . . TRBV4-1 CASSQGGLRPNTGELFF TGCGCCAGCAGCCAAGGGGGACTTCGGCCGAACACCGGGGAGCTGTTTTTT
TRBJ1-1 TRBD1 . TRBV30 CAWSVRQGGAEAFF TGTGCCTGGAGTGTACGGCAGGGGGGGGCTGAAGCTTTCTTT
TRBJ1-5 TRBD1 . TRBV7-2 CASSSSGTGHQPQHF TGTGCCAGCAGCTCCTCCGGGACAGGGCATCAGCCCCAGCATTTT
TRBJ2-2 . . TRBV5-1 CASSPTGQGLGELFF TGCGCCAGCAGCCCGACGGGACAAGGCTTAGGGGAGCTGTTTTTT
TRBJ1-2 . . TRBV5-6 CASSPLQKTGGLHYGYTF TGTGCCAGCAGCCCGTTGCAGAAAACTGGGGGGCTTCACTATGGCTACACCTTC
TRBJ2-3 TRBD2 once TRBV6-5 CASSYRASGEGNTQYF TGTGCCAGCAGTTATCGGGCTAGCGGGGAGGGGAATACGCAGTATTTT
TRBJ2-7 TRBD2 . TRBV20-1 CSASSGGNYEQYF TGCAGTGCTAGTAGCGGGGGAAACTACGAGCAGTACTTC
TRBJ2-3 . . TRBV5-4 CASSKSTDTQYF TGTGCCAGCAGCAAAAGCACAGATACGCAGTATTTT
TRBJ2-5 TRBD2 . TRBV9 CASSPLGLAGVETQYF TGTGCCAGCAGCCCATTGGGACTAGCGGGAGTTGAGACCCAGTACTTC
TRBJ1-3 . . TRBV28 CASSRAGVGNTIYF TGTGCCAGCAGCCGGGCGGGGGTTGGAAACACCATATATTTT
TRBJ1-1 TRBD1 . TRBV20-1 CSASRTGEGEAFF TGCAGTGCTAGTCGTACAGGGGAAGGTGAAGCTTTCTTT
TRBJ2-3 . . TRBV11-2 CASSQQGPPTDTQYF TGTGCCAGCAGCCAACAGGGCCCCCCCACAGATACGCAGTATTTT
TRBJ1-1 . once TRBV18 CASSPPGGSDTEAFF TGTGCCAGCTCACCACCGGGGGGAAGCGACACTGAAGCTTTCTTT
TRBJ2-2 TRBD1 . TRBV11-2 CASSLGPGQGAGGELFF TGTGCCAGCAGCTTAGGACCGGGACAGGGGGCTGGCGGGGAGCTGTTTTTT
TRBJ1-6 . once TRBV6-5 CASRFGSNSPLHF TGTGCCAGCAGGTTTGGGTCGAATTCACCCCTCCACTTT
TRBJ2-7 . . TRBV7-9 CASSFQDISYEQYF TGTGCCAGCAGCTTTCAGGACATCTCCTACGAGCAGTACTTC
TRBJ1-2 . once TRBV28 CASSLRSYGYTF TGTGCCAGCAGTTTACGGTCCTATGGCTACACCTTC
TRBJ1-1 . . TRBV6-2/TRBV6-3 CASSYGRLNLAFF TGTGCCAGCAGTTACGGGCGCCTAAACCTAGCTTTCTTT
TRBJ2-5 TRBD1 once TRBV7-2 CASSAYRGQETQYF TGTGCCAGCAGCGCATACAGGGGCCAAGAGACCCAGTACTTC
TRBJ1-2 . . TRBV4-1 CASSLPSPDINYGYTF TGCGCCAGCAGCCTGCCTTCACCGGACATTAACTATGGCTACACCTTC
TRBJ2-7 . . TRBV5-6 CASSLRLSEQYF TGTGCCAGCAGCTTGCGTCTTTCCGAGCAGTACTTC
TRBJ1-6 . once TRBV5-1 CASSLDNSPLHF TGCGCCAGCAGCTTGGACAATTCACCCCTCCACTTT
TRBJ2-7 TRBD1 . TRBV7-2 CASSLGDRANEQYF TGTGCCAGCAGCCTGGGGGACAGGGCGAACGAGCAGTACTTC